The 4 T cell receptor beta chains reported below all come from one sample, sequenced in a study of blood T cell repertoires in COVID-19. Using immunoSEQ multiplex PCR, the repertoire was profiled, and TCRdb retains in-frame clones only, with some absent. The sample shows nearly 25,000 clones, roughly 77% of them seen only once. Sequenced: peripheral blood. These receptors all come from a woman in her seventies with COVID-19, enrolled during active disease.

V and J are TRBV27 and TRBJ2-5, with 8 bases that match TRBD2. The V and J ends lost 7 bases and 7 bases, in that order; junction bases with no gene match: 11. The CDR3 is 14 residues long. CDR1 and CDR2 from the germline V gene are MNHEY and SMNVEV (reference sequence). CDR3 nucleotide sequence: TGTGCCAGCAAGTGGAGCGGGGGCCAGCGGACCCAGTACTTC. Translating it yields CASKWSGGQRTQYF.

The V gene is TRBV29-1, the J gene TRBJ2-3; tentatively, D is TRBD1 (5 bases). The germline V and J ends were trimmed by 2 bases and 0 bases, with 9 bases remaining between them. The CDR3 extends over 14 amino acids. Germline-derived CDR1 and CDR2 are SQVTM and ANQGSEA. The CDR3 nucleotides read TGCAGCGTTGAAAGGGGTACTAGCACAGATACGCAGTATTTT. Protein product: CSVERGTSTDTQYF.

V and J are TRBV7-2 and TRBJ2-1; perhaps TRBD2 as D (6 bases). CDR1 and CDR2 from the germline V gene are SGHTA and FQGNSA. CDR3 length: 17 residues. V shed 2 bases and J shed 0 bases, with 14 bases lying between them. CDR3 region: CASSLLLARSSYNEQFF. CDR3 sequence (DNA): TGTGCCAGCAGCTTATTGCTAGCGAGGAGCTCCTACAATGAGCAGTTCTTC.

The chain joins TRBV9 to TRBJ2-3, with TRBD2 matching over 11 bases. The germline CDR1 and CDR2 sequences are SGDLS and YYNGEE. The CDR3 has 14 amino acids. Trimming took 2 bases from V and 5 from J; bases not matched to a gene: 1. The CDR3 DNA sequence: TGTGCCAGCAGCGTTACTAGCGGGAGAGATACGCAGTATTTT. Translating it yields CASSVTSGRDTQYF.